A single sample gave rise to the 24 T cell receptor beta chains below, sequenced in a study of control samples from healthy donors and cancer patients. Here immunoSEQ multiplex PCR was the method, and the copy in TCRdb shows in-frame clones only, minus some. This sample has 26,000 or so clones, with 91% found just once. The source material was PBMCs. The source is a middle-aged man with lung cancer.

The CDR3 is CASSSMSSGANVLTF. For the CDR3, the DNA is TGCGCCAGCAGCTCCATGAGCTCTGGGGCCAACGTCCTGACTTTC. The V call is TRBV5-1, the J call TRBJ2-6; D gene uncertain. The CDR3 length is 15 residues. V lost 3 bases and J lost 0, with 7 bases in between. Germline lookup yields CDR1 SGHRS and CDR2 YFSETQ.

The CDR3 DNA sequence: TGTGCCAGCAGCTTTGGACTTAAGATGCAGGGGGCGTCCGACTATGGCTACACCTTC. Protein: CASSFGLKMQGASDYGYTF. The V gene is TRBV7-9, the J gene TRBJ1-2; 8 positions agree with TRBD1. In germline, CDR1 is SEHNR, CDR2 FQNEAQ (reference sequence). The CDR3 has 19 residues. After removal of 3 bases from V and 3 bases from J, the junction contained 18 bases not matched to a gene.

The chain has TRBV7-3 and TRBJ2-3; 8 bases are a match to TRBD1. Germline loops: CDR1 SGHTA, CDR2 FQGTGA. This CDR3 spans 15 amino acids. Trimming at V came to 5 bases and at J to 4 bases, leaving 8 bases not matched to a gene. CDR3 DNA sequence: TGTGCCAGCAGCCGATCGACAGGGGTGTCAGATACGCAGTATTTT. Translated: CASSRSTGVSDTQYF.

The chain employs TRBV5-1 and TRBJ2-2; D tentatively reads TRBD1 or TRBD2 (6 bases each). The germline V and J ends were trimmed by 0 bases and 4 bases, with 13 bases remaining between them. Germline V gene data show CDR1 as SGHRS and CDR2 as YFSETQ. This CDR3 has 16 residues. CDR3 nucleotide sequence: TGCGCCAGCAGCTTGGAAGGGGGGCATGTCACCGGGGAGCTGTTTTTT. Translating gives CASSLEGGHVTGELFF.

J is TRBJ1-6 and V is TRBV19, with TRBD1 as a possible D gene (6 bases). V was trimmed by 3 bases and J by 8 bases, leaving 14 bases between them. The CDR3 runs 15 residues. Germline values: CDR1 LNHDA, CDR2 SQIVND (reference sequence). This CDR3 is CASSIYQGSDSPLHF. The CDR3 DNA is TGTGCCAGTAGTATTTATCAGGGGAGTGATTCACCCCTCCACTTT.

The chain is built from TRBV19 and TRBJ2-1, with 7 bases aligning to TRBD2. This CDR3 contains 15 residues. With V trimmed by 5 bases and J by 6 bases, 10 bases remained unmatched. Germline CDR1 LNHDA, CDR2 SQIVND (reference sequence). The CDR3 loop reads CASSPTSAWGNEQFF. Here the CDR3 DNA reads TGTGCCAGTAGTCCTACTAGCGCCTGGGGCAATGAGCAGTTCTTC.

This chain joins TRBV7-9 and TRBJ2-1; D ambiguous. Trimming stripped 5 bases from V and 6 bases from J, with 8 bases between. This CDR3 has 12 residues. Germline V gene data show CDR1 as SEHNR and CDR2 as FQNEAQ (reference sequence). CDR3 residues: CASSPLSNEQFF. The CDR3 DNA reads as TGTGCCAGCAGCCCGCTGAGCAATGAGCAGTTCTTC.

The rearrangement joins TRBV7-8 to TRBJ2-7; 7 bases match TRBD2. CDR3 length: 13 residues. Trimming removed 5 bases from V and 4 bases from J; junction bases left unmatched: 5. The germline V gene has CDR1 SGHVS and CDR2 FQNEAQ. CDR3 sequence: CASSPSGVYEQYF. The CDR3 DNA sequence: TGTGCCAGCAGCCCCAGCGGGGTTTACGAGCAGTACTTC. Supplemented by reference TRBV7-8 and TRBJ2-7, the full variable domain reads GAGVSQSPRYKVAKRGQDVALRCDPISGHVSLFWYQQALGQGPEFLTYFQNEAQLDKSGLPSDRFFAERPEGSVSTLKIQRTQQEDSAVYLCASSPSGVYEQYFGPGTRLTVT.

The genes are TRBV2 and TRBJ2-2; D call uncertain. Trimming removed 7 bases from V and 0 bases from J, with 12 bases in between. Germline-derived CDR1 and CDR2 are SNHLY and FYNNEI. The CDR3 is made up of 15 amino acids. CDR3 in DNA: TGTGCCAGCAACGCTCAGAGATCGAACACCGGGGAGCTGTTTTTT. Its translation: CASNAQRSNTGELFF.

The rearrangement uses TRBV7-3 and TRBJ2-2, with TRBD2 identical over 8 bases. This CDR3 region has 16 residues. Germline trimming cut 5 bases from V and 4 bases from J; bases unmatched to any gene: 9. Germline V lookup: CDR1 SGHTA, CDR2 FQGTGA. CDR3 protein: CASSRAAGGGTGELFF. Written as DNA, the CDR3 is TGTGCCAGCAGCCGGGCCGCGGGGGGCGGCACCGGGGAGCTGTTTTTT.

The V and J genes are TRBV5-4 and TRBJ2-3; 7 nucleotides align to TRBD1. Germline CDR1 and CDR2: SGHNT and YYREEE (reference sequence). The CDR3 is made up of 16 amino acids. J was trimmed by 4 bases and V by 3 bases; bases with no gene match: 11. Here the CDR3 reads CASSSRQGWSSDTQYF. For the CDR3, the DNA is TGTGCCAGCAGCTCACGACAGGGATGGTCGTCAGATACGCAGTATTTT.

The genes are TRBV3-1 (or the pseudogene TRBV3-2) and TRBJ2-1, with D tentatively TRBD1 (6 bases). The CDR3 is 14 amino acids. Germline V gene sequence: CDR1 LGHDT, CDR2 YNNKEL (reference sequence). Trimming pared 1 base from V and 7 bases from J, leaving 11 bases between. CDR3 residues: CASSQAQGKNEQFF. As DNA, the CDR3 is TGTGCCAGCAGCCAAGCCCAGGGGAAGAATGAGCAGTTCTTC.

This rearrangement joins TRBV3-1 (or the pseudogene TRBV3-2) to TRBJ2-2, with 9 bases that match TRBD2. This CDR3 is 16 amino acids long. Losses at the gene ends were 4 bases for V and 0 bases for J; bases not matched to a gene: 3. The V gene's germline CDR1 is LGHDT and CDR2 YNNKEL (reference sequence). CDR3 bases: TGTGCCAGCAGCCGGGGACTAGCCTCGAACACCGGGGAGCTGTTTTTT. This codes for CASSRGLASNTGELFF.

This chain links TRBV10-3 with TRBJ1-1, with a weak D call TRBD1 (6 bases). CDR3 length equals 15 residues. V was clipped by 10 bases and J by 3 bases, with 21 bases between them. Germline V gene data show CDR1 as ENHRY and CDR2 as SYGVKD. CDR3 loop: CATQPLTGEDTEAFF. The CDR3 DNA sequence: TGTGCCACCCAGCCGTTGACAGGTGAGGACACTGAAGCTTTCTTT.

This chain uses TRBV4-1 with TRBJ2-2; D could derive from TRBD1 or TRBD2 (6 bases each). The CDR3 is 17 amino acids. CDR1 and CDR2 from the germline V gene are MGHRA and YSYEKL. Trimming removed 0 bases from V and 2 bases from J, with 13 bases in between. CDR3 bases: TGCGCCAGCAGCCAAGATACAACAGGGACTAACACCGGGGAGCTGTTTTTT. As protein: CASSQDTTGTNTGELFF.

This clone was detected only once. The chain couples TRBV9 to TRBJ1-1, with a tentative D call TRBD1 (5 bases). CDR3 length equals 13 residues. V was shortened by 4 bases and J by 5 bases, with 12 bases between the two germline ends. The V gene's germline CDR1 is SGDLS and CDR2 YYNGEE. CDR3 residues: CASSPQGSTEAFF. DNA of the CDR3: TGTGCCAGCAGCCCCCAGGGTAGTACTGAAGCTTTCTTT.

The genes are TRBV18 and TRBJ2-3; D could derive from TRBD1 or TRBD2 (6 bases each). Trimming took 4 bases from V and 0 from J, leaving 14 bases between them. The CDR3 sequence is 16 residues long. Germline CDR1 KGHSH, CDR2 LQKENI. As DNA, the CDR3 is TGTGCCAGCTCACTATCCGGAGGGGGGAGCACAGATACGCAGTATTTT. Protein product: CASSLSGGGSTDTQYF.

The chain is built from TRBV3-1 (or the pseudogene TRBV3-2) and TRBJ1-5, with D possibly matching TRBD1 (5 bases). Trimming removed 0 bases from V and 0 bases from J, with 9 bases in between. Germline CDR1 and CDR2: LGHDT and YNNKEL (reference sequence). This CDR3 has 16 residues. DNA of the CDR3: TGTGCCAGCAGCCAAGATTTAGGGGTTAGCAATCAGCCCCAGCATTTT. Translation gives CASSQDLGVSNQPQHF.

The chain couples TRBV30 to TRBJ1-5; D uncertain. Germline V gene sequence: CDR1 GTSNPN, CDR2 SVGIG (reference sequence). The V and J ends lost 0 bases and 4 bases respectively, with 10 bases between them. This CDR3 comprises 14 residues. The CDR3 reads CAWSVGVGNQPQHF. DNA of the CDR3: TGTGCCTGGAGTGTCGGGGTTGGAAATCAGCCCCAGCATTTT.

The gene calls are TRBV4-3 and TRBJ1-2, with D possibly TRBD1 on 5 matching bases. This CDR3 is 14 amino acids long. V was clipped by 1 base and J by 5 bases, with 11 bases between them. From germline, CDR1 is LGHNA and CDR2 YSLEER. CDR3: CASSQVAGIYGYTF. DNA of the CDR3: TGCGCCAGCAGCCAAGTGGCAGGGATATATGGCTACACCTTC.

The chain uses TRBV6-5 and TRBJ2-1, with 8 bases fitting TRBD1. From germline, CDR1 is MNHEY and CDR2 SVGAGI. V lost 9 bases and J lost 3; bases outside the gene matches: 10. The CDR3 loop spans 15 amino acids. In DNA, the CDR3 is TGTGCCAGTCTTCCCGGGGACAGGAGCTACAATGAGCAGTTCTTC. This codes for CASLPGDRSYNEQFF.

This chain joins TRBV2 and TRBJ2-5; no clear D. This CDR3 spans 12 amino acids. Between the trimmed V and J ends, which lost 7 bases and 0 bases, there was a span of 6 bases. CDR1 SNHLY and CDR2 FYNNEI come from the germline V gene. For the CDR3, the DNA is TGTGCCAGCACGGCGTACCAAGAGACCCAGTACTTC. Translation: CASTAYQETQYF.

A word on this clone: One junction end disagrees with the germline gene, perhaps due to a read error. The V and J genes are TRBV18 and TRBJ2-1; a possible D gene is TRBD1 (5 bases). CDR1 and CDR2 from the germline V gene are KGHSH and LQKENI. This CDR3 is 14 amino acids long. CDR3 protein: CASSPPSGNNEQFF. The CDR3 nucleotides are TGTGCCAGCTCACCACCGTCAGGGAACAACGAGCAGTTCTTC.

This clone was found once. The chain has TRBV5-4 and TRBJ2-3; no firm D call. There are 14 residues in the CDR3. V was cut by 0 bases and J by 2 bases, with 7 bases left in between. CDR1 SGHNT and CDR2 YYREEE come from the germline V gene (reference sequence). CDR3 sequence (DNA): TGTGCCAGCAGCTTGGACCGATACACAGATACGCAGTATTTT. Translation: CASSLDRYTDTQYF.